This TCR beta chain stems from a study of shared clonotypes between healthy human individuals (TCRdb year 2020). Concerning the study at large: A couple of women and a few men aged 18 to 49 years were included in the cohort. For each donor, CD4 naive and CD4 memory were each given three plates, CD8 naive was given two plates, and CD8 memory was given one plate. Blood TCR repertoires of a handful of healthy adults were deeply sequenced to estimate repertoire size and the extent of clonotype sharing between individuals. To increase sequencing depth and limit assay-specific biases, TCR repertoire library preparation and sequencing were carried out by different laboratories using diverse techniques. Between about 0.9 and 10 billion PBMCs per donor were obtained by leukapheresis.

As concerns this clone: Its antigen is unknown. No base-level quality is on record; no much larger clone is a single base apart.

The donors were healthy, HIV-negative adults with no recently reported acute infections or vaccinations. Every donor was a Caucasian adult living in Nashville, Tennessee, USA. CD4+ T cells were enriched by magnetic negative selection, after which naive cells were positively selected on CD45RA and the negative fraction was taken as the memory subset. Blood was obtained by leukapheresis, after which PBMCs were separated by Ficoll-Histopaque density gradient centrifugation and cryopreserved in liquid nitrogen vapor phase. Analytical flow cytometry was used to check the purity and quantity of every magnetically sorted T cell population. From each sorted fraction, genomic DNA was isolated and quantified by UV absorbance on a Nanodrop 2000c. The study at large found these results: Naive subsets generally had larger estimated clonotype richness than memory subsets did. The small number of donors limited the genetic and exposure-history diversity represented. Even with the large sequencing depth, rarefaction of the sorted-subset datasets indicated that sequencing was incomplete. Based on pairwise subsampling, the degree of clonotype sharing among donors was expected to be affected by sequencing depth. Higher generation probabilities were observed for clonotypes shared by all four sorted-subset donors than for non-shared clonotypes. When a handful of donors were compared, the shared fraction of clonotypes was about 5.4% for naive CD4, over 3% for naive CD8, 2.3% for memory CD4, and 0.35% to 0.4% for memory CD8. Sampling was limited to blood, and TCR repertoires in tissue likely differ from TCR repertoires in blood.

V lost 4 bases and J lost 1 base; the stretch between them is 11 bases long. Reading from cysteine to phenylalanine, the CDR3 counts 14 amino acids. Left in the record is the CDR3 DNA by itself, 42 bases read in frame from the first base. The germline V gene (reference sequence) yields SGHKS for CDR1 and YYEKEE for CDR2. Using the deep immunoSEQ assay, TCR CDR3 regions were amplified from genomic DNA by multiplex PCR. Genomic DNA extracted from each cell subset was distributed evenly over all wells of several immunoSEQ 96-well plates, and each plate served as one replicate. Each replicate PCR for sorted subsets received approximately 220 ng genomic DNA, equal to some 32,000 T cell genomes. Purified libraries were quantified with a Qubit 3.0 fluorometer, sized on a Bioanalyzer 2100, and re-quantified with the KAPA Library Quantification kit. Each immunoSEQ 96-well plate was sequenced on its own single-read 150-cycle Illumina NextSeq 550 flow cell. Per the original workflow: The immunoSEQ output contained only junctional sequences without quality scores, so filtering could not match that applied to full-length reads. Sequences were annotated with PyIR, a Python wrapper for IgBLAST v1.9, and V/J genes and CDR3 were assigned using IMGT germline references. Reads were filtered out if the reads had weak V/J assignments (E-value above 1e-6), no CDR3, stop codons, out-of-frame junctions, or ambiguous translated residues. V3J clonotypes were defined as sequences sharing the same inferred V gene, J gene, and CDR3 amino acid sequence. Percentage overlap between repertoires was calculated by dividing the number of shared unique clonotypes by the size of the smaller repertoire. Three approaches were used to assess repertoire richness: RTK rarefaction, the Chao1 estimator, and Recon v2.1 estimates of unobserved clonotypes. OLGA was used to compute generation probabilities for all TCRbeta clonotypes that the gDNA method yielded from several donors. TCRdb retrieved this table from immuneACCESS and kept in-frame rearrangements only. Not all clones are present; in checked studies, unresolved V genes account for under half, and no reason is known for the remainder. The V and J calls and clone size are taken from that table; D and trimming were inferred from the DNA. For this sample there are some 2,500,000 clones; 90% to 95% appear just once. The ten largest account for 0.36% of the sample.

The sequence came from a man aged 18-30 years in good health. Some clones in this sample may be carry-over from other donors' samples. The V and J genes are TRBV5-5 and TRBJ1-1; the D gene remains uncertain. Sequencing was carried out using naive CD4+ T cells from PBMCs. The sample's cell subset or site label, decoded: CD45RA+ positively selected. The bases read TGTGCCAGCAGCCTCGTGTACGGGAACACTGAAGCTTTCTTT. Its protein product is CASSLVYGNTEAFF.